The sequence of this T cell receptor (beta chain) was determined in a study of molecular identifiers for immune sequencing clone quantification. This clonotype came up many times. TCRdb reprocessed the PCR reads via MiXCR and lists one record per CDR3 protein. The data contain about 500,000 distinct CDR3 sequences, about 26% of them singletons. The trim removed 8 bases at V and 4 bases at J, leaving 7 bases unmatched. This CDR3 contains 14 residues. Per germline, CDR1 MNHEY and CDR2 SVGAGI. The chain couples TRBV6-5 to TRBJ2-3; 9 nucleotides line up with TRBD1. Sequencing was performed on naive CD8+ T cells from blood, with Jurkat cell RNA spiked in. Subset specified: FACS-sorted CD8+CD4-CCR7+CD45RA+ naive T cells. The sequence was obtained from a human donor in good health. Some libraries in this study had Jurkat cell RNA spiked in. This CDR3 is CASQAGTGPDTQYF. The CDR3, as DNA: TGTGCCAGCCAGGCCGGGACAGGGCCAGATACGCAGTATTTT.